This is a list of T cell receptor beta chains from one sample in a study of cytomegalovirus exposure and HLA in healthy donors. Libraries were prepared by immunoSEQ multiplex PCR; TCRdb keeps only in-frame clonotypes and omits some of them. Of about 120,000 clones listed, 78% are singletons. The sequenced sample was PBMCs. These receptor sequences come from a woman aged 25 to 39 in good health and CMV-seropositive. The CDR3 runs from the conserved cysteine through the conserved F or W. The order of the fields is J gene, clone size, CDR3 length, V gene, D gene, CDR3 DNA, CDR3 protein. The D gene is left open where the match is weak. Size values are once, few and many counts, or a class for expanded clones, and some rows have none.

TRBJ2-3	-	15	TRBV28	TRBD1	TGTGCCAGCGGCGTTTGGGACAGGGTAACAGATACGCAGTATTTT	CASGVWDRVTDTQYF
TRBJ1-6	-	13	TRBV6-5	-	TGTGCCAGCAGTCCCAGACGGGGTTCACCCCTCCACTTT	CASSPRRGSPLHF
TRBJ2-2	-	17	TRBV9	TRBD2	TGTGCCAGCAGCGTCGAGCGGGGGGGCCGGTACACCGGGGAGCTGTTTTTT	CASSVERGGRYTGELFF
TRBJ2-2	-	14	TRBV28	-	TGTGCCAGCAGTGGGGGGTTCCGTACCGGGGAGCTGTTTTTT	CASSGGFRTGELFF
TRBJ1-2	once	14	TRBV7-9	-	TGTGCCAGCAGCTTATTCCCAGAAGACTATGGCTACACCTTC	CASSLFPEDYGYTF
TRBJ1-1	-	11	TRBV5-6	-	TGTGCCAGCAGCTCTACGATTGAAGCTTTCTTT	CASSSTIEAFF
TRBJ2-7	few	15	TRBV27	TRBD1	TGTGCCAGCAGTTATGGCCGAGGGACAGGGGAACTGAAGTACTTC	CASSYGRGTGELKYF
TRBJ2-7	-	16	TRBV4-2	TRBD2	TGTGCCAGCAGCCAAGATGCGGGACTAGGAGCTTACGAGCAGTACTTC	CASSQDAGLGAYEQYF
TRBJ2-2	-	15	TRBV7-2	TRBD1	TGTGCCAGCAGCTCTAGACAGGGTGGCACCGGGGAGCTGTTTTTT	CASSSRQGGTGELFF
TRBJ2-5	few	16	TRBV4-1	TRBD2	TGCGCCAGCAGCCAGGCTAGCGGGGTCCTAGGGGAGACCCAGTACTTC	CASSQASGVLGETQYF
TRBJ1-2	once	13	TRBV10-3	-	TGTGCCATCAAAACGGAAACACGGGATGGCTACACCTTC	CAIKTETRDGYTF
TRBJ2-7	-	13	TRBV21-1	-	TGTGCCACCCCGGGGGGCAGGGTAGGCGAGCAGTACTTC	CATPGGRVGEQYF
TRBJ2-3	-	18	TRBV5-1	TRBD2	TGCGCCAGCAGGGCGGGGGGCTTCCGGGTTATTAGCACAGATACGCAGTATTTT	CASRAGGFRVISTDTQYF
TRBJ2-5	-	19	TRBV5-1	TRBD2	TGCGCCAGCAGCCTCCCAATACTAGCGGGGGGGCGTTTCCAAGAGACCCAGTACTTC	CASSLPILAGGRFQETQYF
TRBJ2-2	few	14	TRBV27	TRBD1	TGTGCCAGCCGCAGGGGGCGGAACACCGGGGAGCTGTTTTTT	CASRRGRNTGELFF
TRBJ2-5	-	16	TRBV7-6	-	TGTGCCAGCAGCGTGGGTGTGACAGCCACCCAAGAGACCCAGTACTTC	CASSVGVTATQETQYF
TRBJ2-2	-	13	TRBV11-3	-	TGTGCCAGCAGTTCAGGCCGCGCCGGGGAGCTGTTTTTT	CASSSGRAGELFF
TRBJ1-4	-	14	TRBV2	-	TGTGCCAGCAGCACGGGACACAGGGATGAAAAACTGTTTTTT	CASSTGHRDEKLFF
TRBJ2-7	-	15	TRBV7-9	-	TGTTCCAGCAGCTTAGGCGGCCTAGTTCCCTACGAGCAGTACTTC	CSSSLGGLVPYEQYF
TRBJ2-7	-	13	TRBV5-1	-	TGCGCCAGCAGCCCCGAGTTGCGGCCGGAGGAGTACTTC	CASSPELRPEEYF
TRBJ1-3	-	16	TRBV6-5	-	TGTGCCAGCAGTTACTCCCGAGCCGGTAATGGAAACACCATATATTTT	CASSYSRAGNGNTIYF
TRBJ2-3	-	15	TRBV11-1	TRBD1	TGTGCCAGCAGCCGACAGGGCCCAGTAACAGATACGCAGTATTTT	CASSRQGPVTDTQYF
TRBJ2-2	-	15	TRBV19	-	TGTGCCAGTAGTACGCTACCGGGGGTCGGCGGGGAGCTGTTTTTT	CASSTLPGVGGELFF
TRBJ2-2	-	13	TRBV18	-	TGTGCCAGCTCAGTGAGGGACACCGGGGAGCTGTTTTTT	CASSVRDTGELFF
TRBJ2-1	-	14	TRBV2	-	TGTGCCAGCAGTCCGGAGGTAGTCTACAATGAGCAGTTCTTC	CASSPEVVYNEQFF
TRBJ1-2	-	11	TRBV18	-	TGTGCCAGCTCACCCTCGCGCGGCTACACCTTC	CASSPSRGYTF
TRBJ1-4	-	15	TRBV4-1	-	TGCGCCAGCAGCCAAGAACCAGGGCTCGGTGAAAAACTGTTTTTT	CASSQEPGLGEKLFF
TRBJ2-7	-	15	TRBV2	-	TGTGCCAGCAGTGAAGTTCCGGCCCGGGGAAACGAGCAGTACTTC	CASSEVPARGNEQYF
TRBJ1-2	few	15	TRBV7-6	-	TGTGCCAGCAGCCCCCGCGGGGGGCTGCACTATGGCTACACCTTC	CASSPRGGLHYGYTF
TRBJ1-4	few	16	TRBV6-1	-	TGTGCCAGCAGTGAAGCCCCCGGATCTGGGAGGGAAAAACTGTTTTTT	CASSEAPGSGREKLFF
TRBJ2-1	-	17	TRBV4-2	-	TGTGCCAGCAGCGGGCCGCTAGCTCGCCGGGCCTACAATGAGCAGTTCTTC	CASSGPLARRAYNEQFF
TRBJ2-2	few	15	TRBV6-1	-	TGTGCCAGCAGGGAGGGGCGGACGAACACCGGGGAGCTGTTTTTT	CASREGRTNTGELFF
TRBJ2-5	-	15	TRBV5-5	-	TGTGCCAGCAGCTTGGTATATGACAAACAAGAGACCCAGTACTTC	CASSLVYDKQETQYF
TRBJ2-2	-	15	TRBV6-1	-	TGTGCCAGCAGTGAGTTAGCGCGGAACACCGGGGAGCTGTTTTTT	CASSELARNTGELFF
TRBJ1-5	-	16	TRBV19	TRBD1	TGTGCCAGTAGCCAAACCCAGGGCAGGGGGCATCAGCCCCAGCATTTT	CASSQTQGRGHQPQHF
TRBJ2-3	-	15	TRBV6-1	TRBD2	TGTGCCAGCAGTCCCACTAGCGGGGGGGCGTATACGCAGTATTTT	CASSPTSGGAYTQYF
TRBJ1-4	-	15	TRBV4-1	TRBD1	TGCGCCAGCAGCCAAGAGGAGACAGGGGGTGGAAAACTGTTTTTT	CASSQEETGGGKLFF
TRBJ1-4	-	16	TRBV15	-	TGTGCCACCAGCAGAAATGGGGCGGCAACTAATGAAAAACTGTTTTTT	CATSRNGAATNEKLFF
TRBJ2-7	-	15	TRBV12-5	TRBD1	TGTGCTAGTGGTGGGGGGGACAGGGTCGACGACGAGCAGTACTTC	CASGGGDRVDDEQYF
TRBJ1-3	-	18	TRBV13	-	TGTGCCAGCAGATTGGCGATAGGCGGGGGGTCCCCTGGAAACACCATATATTTT	CASRLAIGGGSPGNTIYF
TRBJ1-4	few	13	TRBV25-1	TRBD1	TGTGCCAGCAGTGAGCAGGGGGTGGAAAAACTGTTTTTT	CASSEQGVEKLFF